The 14 T cell receptor beta chains below come from one sample, sequenced in a study of blood T cell repertoires in COVID-19 (dated by TCRdb to between 2020 and 2021). The method was the immunoSEQ multiplex PCR assay. What TCRdb holds here is the immuneACCESS table cut down to in-frame rearrangements. Part of the clones is not present; checked against another copy, under half of the missing clones reflect an unresolved V gene, and the others are unexplained. In this sample the table shows about 82,000 clones, roughly 80% of which occur a single time. The ten largest clones add up to 12% of the sample. The sequenced material came from peripheral blood. The receptors originated from a woman in her forties with active or convalescent COVID-19.

The genes are TRBV10-3 and TRBJ1-5; D possibly corresponds to TRBD1 (5 bases). The V end lost 2 bases, the J end lost 3 bases, and 8 bases lay between the germline ends. Germline CDR1 reads ENHRY; CDR2 reads SYGVKD. This CDR3 region has 14 residues. As DNA, the CDR3 is TGTGCCATCAGTGAGGACAGCATCAATCAGCCCCAGCATTTT. Protein sequence: CAISEDSINQPQHF.

The gene calls are TRBV27 and TRBJ2-5; 7 bases line up with TRBD1. CDR1 MNHEY and CDR2 SMNVEV come from the germline V gene (reference sequence). The CDR3 is 13 amino acids. J was trimmed by 5 bases and V by 6 bases; bases with no gene match: 6. This CDR3 reads CASRRQGAETQYF. CDR3 sequence (DNA): TGTGCCAGCAGGCGACAGGGAGCGGAGACCCAGTACTTC.

The chain employs TRBV11-2 and TRBJ2-1, with 9 positions matching TRBD2. Germline V lookup: CDR1 SGHAT, CDR2 FQNNGV. V was clipped by 1 base and J by 9 bases; unmatched bases: 7. This CDR3 is 15 amino acids long. The CDR3 DNA reads TGTGCCAGCAGCTTAGCGGCGGGAGGGCCGGGTGAGCAGTTCTTC. It translates to CASSLAAGGPGEQFF.

The genes are TRBV28 and TRBJ1-1; tentatively, D is TRBD1 (6 bases). Germline V gene data show CDR1 as MDHEN and CDR2 as SYDVKM. V was clipped by 6 bases and J by 4 bases, with 18 bases between them. CDR3 length: 15 amino acids. The CDR3 loop reads CASRSKQGIGTEAFF. In DNA form, the CDR3 reads TGTGCCAGCAGGTCCAAGCAGGGGATCGGCACTGAAGCTTTCTTT.

This chain uses TRBV4-2 with TRBJ1-3; D gene uncertain. This CDR3 spans 16 amino acids. Trimming shortened V by 0 bases and J by 0 bases, and 9 bases separated the two germline ends. Per germline, CDR1 LGHNA and CDR2 YNFKEQ. The CDR3 DNA follows: TGTGCCAGCAGCCAAGATCGGTATAGCTCTGGAAACACCATATATTTT. Its protein is CASSQDRYSSGNTIYF.

The chain couples TRBV18 to TRBJ2-3; D is unresolved. The CDR3 is made up of 12 amino acids. Germline values: CDR1 KGHSH, CDR2 LQKENI. V shed 2 bases and J shed 6 bases, with 6 bases lying between them. CDR3 bases: TGTGCCAGCTCACCAGGGCTTGATACGCAGTATTTT. Its translation is CASSPGLDTQYF.

This chain joins TRBV28 and TRBJ2-1; TRBD2 matches 9 bases. The V and J ends lost 0 bases and 3 bases, in that order; junction bases with no gene match: 3. Germline V gives CDR1 MDHEN, CDR2 SYDVKM. The CDR3 sequence is 16 residues long. The CDR3 DNA sequence: TGTGCCAGCAGTTTATGGCTAGCGGGACACTACAATGAGCAGTTCTTC. Translated: CASSLWLAGHYNEQFF.

This chain uses TRBV19 with TRBJ1-5, with D perhaps TRBD1 (6 bases). CDR3 length: 14 residues. V was clipped by 11 bases and J by 1 base, with 15 bases between them. From germline, CDR1 is LNHDA and CDR2 SQIVND (reference sequence). The CDR3 bases are TGTGCCTCGAGGGTGGGGGCCAGCAATCAGCCCCAGCATTTT. Protein: CASRVGASNQPQHF. Full variable domain (rest looked up from reference TRBV19 and TRBJ1-5): DGGITQSPKYLFRKEGQNVTLSCEQNLNHDAMYWYRQDPGQGLRLIYYSQIVNDFQKGDIAEGYSVSREKKESFPLTVTSAQKNPTAFYLCASRVGASNQPQHFGDGTRLSIL.

The V gene is TRBV18, the J gene TRBJ2-5; D not resolved. The CDR3 is 15 residues long. V was clipped by 4 bases and J by 2 bases, with 14 bases between them. CDR1 is KGHSH, CDR2 LQKENI, per germline. The DNA of the CDR3 is TGTGCCAGCTCACGTCAAGTAGTAAGTCAAGAGACCCAGTACTTC. This gives the protein CASSRQVVSQETQYF.

This rearrangement joins TRBV6-2 or TRBV6-3 to TRBJ1-1; TRBD1 matches 11 bases. Germline assignment: CDR1 MNHEY and CDR2 SVGEGT. The V gene end was trimmed by 5 bases and the J gene end by 0 bases; junction bases not matched to a gene: 8. The CDR3 runs 17 residues. The CDR3 loop reads CASSQDRGRSMNTEAFF. CDR3 DNA sequence: TGTGCCAGCAGTCAGGACAGGGGGCGATCAATGAACACTGAAGCTTTCTTT.

A single count supports this clone. The rearrangement links TRBV6-4 to TRBJ2-1, with D unresolved. The CDR3 runs 14 residues. From germline, CDR1 is MRHNA and CDR2 SNTAGT. Trimming took 3 bases from V and 4 from J, leaving 10 bases between them. CDR3 amino acids: CASSEQSDYNEQFF. In nucleotides, the CDR3 is TGTGCCAGCAGTGAACAGTCCGATTACAATGAGCAGTTCTTC.

The chain employs TRBV28 and TRBJ1-6, with D possibly matching TRBD1 (5 bases). The CDR3 is made up of 17 amino acids. Germline CDR1 is MDHEN and CDR2 is SYDVKM. The ends were cut back, 5 bases at V and 0 bases at J, with 14 bases in the middle. The CDR3 DNA sequence: TGTGCCAGCAGTAACCCACCGACAGTCTCCTATAATTCACCCCTCCACTTT. The encoded protein is CASSNPPTVSYNSPLHF.

The sample holds a few counts of this clone. The rearrangement joins TRBV18 to TRBJ2-5, with 9 bases matching TRBD1. Looked up from germline, CDR1 is KGHSH and CDR2 is LQKENI. Trimming cost V 4 bases and J 4 bases; bases outside gene matches: 7. This CDR3 has 15 residues. The CDR3, as DNA: TGTGCCAGCTCACGCGACAGGGGGAACGGAGAGACCCAGTACTTC. It translates to CASSRDRGNGETQYF.

The CDR3 loop is CASSKQPGQQETQYF. DNA for the CDR3: TGTGCCAGCAGCAAACAACCGGGACAACAGGAGACCCAGTACTTC. The rearrangement uses TRBV5-5 and TRBJ2-5; a possible D gene is TRBD1 (6 bases). This CDR3 spans 15 amino acids. Trimming took off 4 bases at V and 5 bases at J, with 18 bases between the two ends. CDR1 and CDR2 (germline): SGHKS, YYEKEE (reference sequence). Supplemented by reference TRBV5-5 and TRBJ2-5, the full variable domain reads DAGVTQSPTHLIKTRGQQVTLRCSPISGHKSVSWYQQVLGQGPQFIFQYYEKEERGRGNFPDRFSARQFPNYSSELNVNALLLGDSALYLCASSKQPGQQETQYFGPGTRLLVL.